These T cell receptor beta chains were read from a single sample in a study of blood T cell repertoires in COVID-19. Sequenced by immunoSEQ multiplex PCR; TCRdb stores in-frame clones only, minus some. Of 400,000 to 500,000 clones in the sample, about 88% were seen once. Material for sequencing was PBMCs or T cells enriched from blood (not recorded which). These receptors all stem from a young woman who had been exposed to COVID-19. Each CDR3 is given with its conserved first and last residue. A D gene is named only where the DNA matches it firmly. Clone size is not always given. Where it is, it says once, few, many or a class for expanded clones.

size	V	J	D	length	CDR3	DNA
NA	TRBV3-1/TRBV3-2	TRBJ2-1	TRBD1	13	CASSHLTGAEQFF	TGTGCCAGCAGCCACCTGACAGGGGCTGAGCAGTTCTTC
NA	TRBV24-1	TRBJ2-3	TRBD1	13	CATGRQGADTQYF	TGTGCCACCGGACGACAGGGGGCAGATACGCAGTATTTT
NA	TRBV5-6	TRBJ2-7	TRBD2	16	CASSLVTAPGGYEQYF	TGTGCCAGCAGCTTGGTCACTGCTCCGGGGGGCTACGAGCAGTACTTC
NA	TRBV28	TRBJ1-5	TRBD1	18	CASSSPGTGWGGNQPQHF	TGTGCCAGCAGTTCCCCCGGGACAGGGTGGGGAGGCAATCAGCCCCAGCATTTT
NA	TRBV9	TRBJ1-3	TRBD1	15	CASSAGQGGGNTIYF	TGTGCCAGCAGCGCCGGACAGGGAGGTGGAAACACCATATATTTT
NA	TRBV30	TRBJ1-4	NA	13	CAWQTTGREKLFF	TGTGCCTGGCAGACGACAGGCAGGGAAAAACTGTTTTTT
NA	TRBV2	TRBJ1-4	NA	11	CASRQNEKLFF	TGTGCCAGCAGGCAGAATGAAAAACTGTTTTTT
NA	TRBV7-2	TRBJ2-7	TRBD2	16	CASSIWPSGQIYEQYF	TGTGCCAGCAGCATATGGCCTAGCGGGCAAATCTACGAGCAGTACTTC
NA	TRBV6-2/TRBV6-3	TRBJ1-2	NA	17	CASSYGPWQGLNYGYTF	TGTGCCAGCAGTTACGGTCCGTGGCAGGGGCTGAACTATGGCTACACCTTC
NA	TRBV3-1/TRBV3-2	TRBJ2-7	NA	15	CASSLRRQGPYEQYF	TGTGCCAGCAGCCTCCGAAGGCAGGGGCCCTACGAGCAGTACTTC
few	TRBV7-8	TRBJ1-5	NA	19	CASSPDTQAPVISNQPQHF	TGTGCCAGCAGCCCCGACACCCAGGCACCGGTAATAAGCAATCAGCCCCAGCATTTT
NA	TRBV5-4	TRBJ2-1	TRBD2	17	CASSLATGGIGVNEQFF	TGTGCCAGCAGCTTGGCTACGGGGGGGATCGGCGTCAATGAGCAGTTCTTC
NA	TRBV4-3	TRBJ2-1	NA	21	CASSQVGGGLPGSSSYNEQFF	TGCGCCAGCAGCCAAGTTGGGGGGGGGCTCCCCGGATCGAGCTCCTACAATGAGCAGTTCTTC
NA	TRBV11-3	TRBJ2-1	TRBD2	16	CASSLRLAGSYNEQFF	TGTGCCAGCAGCTTACGTTTAGCGGGCTCCTACAATGAGCAGTTCTTC
NA	TRBV18	TRBJ2-2	TRBD1	18	CASSRTGTGVANTGELFF	TGTGCCAGCTCCCGTACCGGGACAGGGGTGGCGAACACCGGGGAGCTGTTTTTT